The clone carrying this T cell receptor beta chain has a single count. The sample belongs to a study of blood T cell repertoires in COVID-19. Study as a whole: Acute-phase and convalescent COVID-19 samples originated in the United States, Italy and Spain. PBMCs, B-cell-depleted T cells, or T cells were the source of the cDNA or gDNA that made up the material.

The Seattle site enrolled patients during active infection and followed them longitudinally. Per the authors' pipeline: Amplification of reference gene primers was used by the study to estimate nucleated cell counts. Clones were sequenced by immunoSEQ multiplex PCR, and TCRdb holds only the in-frame ones, with some missing. That table furnishes V, J and clone size, whereas the DNA furnished D and trimming. The sample lists about 120,000 clones, around 90% occurring once. Sequencing input: peripheral blood. This TCR derives from an older woman with COVID-19, enrolled during active disease.

As DNA, the CDR3 is TGTGCCAGCAGCCAAGGACAGGGGTATTTGGAAAAACTGTTTTTT. Protein: CASSQGQGYLEKLFF. V and J are TRBV14 and TRBJ1-4; 8 nucleotides align to TRBD1. V gave up 1 base and J gave up 8 bases; unmatched junction bases: 6. Germline CDR1 is SGHDN and CDR2 is FVKESK. The CDR3 contains 15 residues.